These 5 T cell receptor beta chains share one sample of origin, sequenced in a study of T cells in Graves' hyperthyroidism and ophthalmopathy. From RNA transcripts, TCR beta CDR3 regions were amplified. HTBI primers drove first-round RT-PCR of the TCR CDR3. Each CDR3 protein gets one entry after TCRdb re-called the multiplex PCR reads with MiXCR. The sample includes some 400,000 distinct CDR3 sequences, more than 11% of them seen just once. The sequenced sample consisted of blood. Receptor source: a woman aged 55 to 70 with Graves' hyperthyroidism.

This rearrangement joins TRBV7-8 to TRBJ2-7; D possibly corresponds to TRBD2 (5 bases). The CDR3 length is 16 residues. Between the trimmed V and J ends, which lost 1 base and 3 bases, there was a span of 16 bases. The germline V gene encodes CDR1 SGHVS and CDR2 FQNEAQ. The CDR3 DNA is TGTGCCAGCAGCTTAGGTTACCCCTGGACTCGCTACGAGCAGTACTTC. As protein: CASSLGYPWTRYEQYF.

This chain joins TRBV4-1 and TRBJ2-1, with TRBD2 matching over 8 bases. CDR1 and CDR2 (germline): MGHRA, YSYEKL. The CDR3 spans 15 residues. The V segment lost 0 bases and the J segment 12 bases; nucleotides outside the gene matches: 10. CDR3 DNA: TGCGCCAGCAGCCAAGATGCGGGGGGTATAATGAGGCAGTTCTTC. This encodes CASSQDAGGIMRQFF.

V gene TRBV29-1 combines with J gene TRBJ1-4; TRBD1 aligns across 10 bases. Trimming at V came to 6 bases and at J to 10 bases, leaving 11 bases not matched to a gene. This CDR3 is built from 14 residues. The V gene's germline CDR1 is SQVTM and CDR2 ANQGSEA. CDR3 residues: CSVRQGARPGKLFF. The CDR3 DNA follows: TGCAGCGTCCGACAGGGGGCGAGGCCGGGAAAACTGTTTTTT. The full variable domain, its missing parts supplied by reference TRBV29-1 and TRBJ1-4, is SAVISQKPSRDICQRGTSLTIQCQVDSQVTMMFWYRQQPGQSLTLIATANQGSEATYESGFVIDKFPISRPNLTFSTLTVSNMSPEDSSIYLCSVRQGARPGKLFFGSGTQLSVL.

The sample holds many counts of this clonotype. The chain links TRBV29-1 to TRBJ1-3; possibly TRBD1 for D (5 bases). The CDR3 has 14 amino acids. The germline gives CDR1 SQVTM, CDR2 ANQGSEA. V was clipped by 3 bases and J by 2 bases, with 11 bases between them. The CDR3 region is CSVDPGLAGNTIYF. As DNA, the CDR3 is TGCAGCGTTGACCCAGGGCTTGCTGGAAACACCATATATTTT.

The table lists this clonotype with many counts. CDR3 residues: CASRLTGWATEAFF. Here the CDR3 DNA reads TGTGCCAGTAGGTTGACAGGGTGGGCCACTGAAGCTTTCTTT. This sequence joins TRBV19 and TRBJ1-1; 7 bases match TRBD1. Germline CDR1 is LNHDA and CDR2 is SQIVND (reference sequence). The CDR3 covers 14 residues. V was pared by 6 bases and J by 4 bases, with 8 bases of the junction left unmatched.